What follows describes a single TCR beta chain. Only a few counts were recorded for this clonotype. Its binding antigen is unknown. Nothing much larger sits one base from this clone, and base qualities are not available. This sample was taken from a study of early T cells in non-severe SARS-CoV-2 infection (dated by TCRdb to the early 2020s). Study-level background: Because TCR sequencing was done on bulk RNA from unsorted whole blood, the alpha and beta chains could not be paired. The investigation overall reported the following: VDJdb matching was skewed toward anti-spike CD8 responses and likely underestimated virus-specific expansions, missing private and CD4 specificities.

V and J lose 4 bases and 4 bases, and a span of 11 bases separates them. There are 13 amino acids in the CDR3, from cysteine to phenylalanine inclusive. Only the CDR3 region is kept as DNA, spanning 39 bases read in frame from base 1. CDR1 SGHAT and CDR2 FQNNGV are derived from the germline V gene. A case-control design nested within a healthcare worker cohort in London, UK, was used, with weekly nasopharyngeal swab PCR tests and blood sampling performed. Healthcare workers were recruited during the week of the UK lockdown, between 23 and 31 March 2020, and followed weekly for up to about 15 weeks. Libraries were constructed by 5' RACE. The sequencer listed for this sample is NextSeq 500. In the TCR library protocol, unique molecular identifiers were attached to individual cDNA molecules to correct for PCR bias and sequencing error. TCR alpha and beta chains were both sequenced, and the abundances of alpha and beta sequences in each sample were closely correlated with each other. In the source study's methods: V gene, J gene and CDR3 annotation of TCR sequences was performed with Decombinator V4. Expanded TCRs were defined as changing significantly between any two time points under a Poisson model with p below 0.0001. TCR abundances were normalised to the total number of TCRs sequenced per sample and were expressed as counts per million. TRAV1-2 paired with TRAJ12, TRAJ20 or TRAJ33 defined MAIT TCRs, while TRAV10 paired with TRAJ18 defined iNKT TCRs. A search of VDJdb, accessed on 1 November 2021, was run for TCRs annotated to CMV, EBV and SARS-CoV-2, with TCRs annotated for multiple antigens excluded. TCRdb reanalyzed the raw reads on its own, using fastp at Q25 for trimming and MiXCR for clone calling, and kept in-frame beta chains. Identical CDR3 proteins give one entry, which carries the most common genes and DNA. For this entry, the V and J calls and clone size follow TCRdb and not the study's own pipeline. This sample is represented by about 46,000 distinct CDR3 sequences; less than 6.5% of them were singletons. Around 5% of the sample is held by the ten biggest clonotypes.

This specimen was whole blood, taken at baseline. This clonotype was sampled from an adult who was a healthcare worker with PCR-confirmed SARS-CoV-2 infection or an uninfected control (not recorded which). The V and J segments used are TRBV11-2 and TRBJ2-7, with the D gene too uncertain to name. The DNA sequence is TGTGCCAGCAGCTCCCCCCGAAGGTACGAGCAGTACTTC. This yields the protein CASSSPRRYEQYF. The variable domain in full, with residues beyond the CDR3 obtained from the reference TRBV11-2 and TRBJ2-7 genes, is EAGVAQSPRYKIIEKRQSVAFWCNPISGHATLYWYQQILGQGPKLLIQFQNNGVVDDSQLPKDRFSAERLKGVDSTLKIQPAKLEDSAVYLCASSSPRRYEQYFGPGTRLTVT.